This entry describes one T cell receptor beta chain. A much larger clone differs by one base, so this may be a read error. The record originates from a study of regulatory T cells in long-lasting Graves disease. With iRepertoire HTBI primers and Arm-PCR of CDR3 regions, TCR beta libraries were built. TCRdb recomputed calls from the multiplex PCR reads with MiXCR, one row per CDR3 protein. The table includes roughly 360,000 distinct CDR3 sequences, 10% to 15% detected once. As for time point: newly diagnosed GD, antithyroid drugs for less than 3 months. Making the TCR library involved RNA that had been extracted from PBMCs. The CDR3 length is 13 residues. Per germline, CDR1 DFQATT and CDR2 SNEGSKA (reference sequence). This sample was also put to use in a study of T cells in Graves' hyperthyroidism and ophthalmopathy. That work adds: With a median lead of approximately 6 months before onset, the model predicted ophthalmopathy.

Specimen: peripheral blood mononuclear cells (PBMCs), collected at new diagnosis, from a patient treated with antithyroid drugs. V and J are TRBV20-1 and TRBJ2-3; possible D gene TRBD2, 6 bases. This clonotype was obtained from a woman aged 18-29 years with Graves disease. The CDR3 DNA reads TGCGGTGCTAGCGCTGCTAGCACAGATACGCAGTATTTT. This gives the protein CGASAASTDTQYF.